This TCR beta chain was documented in a study of vaccination and CD4 T cells after COVID-19. The CDR3 sequence is 12 residues long. Trimming took off 0 bases at V and 7 bases at J, with 6 bases between the two ends. Germline V gene data show CDR1 as ENHRY and CDR2 as SYGVKD. The Oncomine TCR Beta short-read assay generated sequence data from the DNA of cultured CD4+ T cells. The template was genomic DNA from cultured CD4+ T cells. Each CDR3 protein is one row after TCRdb ran MiXCR on the PCR reads. The sample contains thousands of distinct CDR3 sequences, about 42% of which appear only once. Treatment noted: approximately 9-day PBMC culture with coronavirus spike peptide pools or control peptides (ViraFEST assay). Those CD4+ T cells from the unexposed donor predate the COVID-19 pandemic (2011-2018). ViraFEST sequenced TCRs after peptide-pool expansion of antigen-specific T cells. For this clonotype: Its antigen remains unidentified.

The sequence derives from a human donor in good health. V is TRBV10-3 and J is TRBJ2-5, with D unresolved. Sequenced material: CD4+ T cells from blood, cultured in vitro. CDR3: CAISESLGTQYF. The CDR3, as DNA: TGTGCCATCAGTGAGTCACTCGGGACCCAGTACTTC.